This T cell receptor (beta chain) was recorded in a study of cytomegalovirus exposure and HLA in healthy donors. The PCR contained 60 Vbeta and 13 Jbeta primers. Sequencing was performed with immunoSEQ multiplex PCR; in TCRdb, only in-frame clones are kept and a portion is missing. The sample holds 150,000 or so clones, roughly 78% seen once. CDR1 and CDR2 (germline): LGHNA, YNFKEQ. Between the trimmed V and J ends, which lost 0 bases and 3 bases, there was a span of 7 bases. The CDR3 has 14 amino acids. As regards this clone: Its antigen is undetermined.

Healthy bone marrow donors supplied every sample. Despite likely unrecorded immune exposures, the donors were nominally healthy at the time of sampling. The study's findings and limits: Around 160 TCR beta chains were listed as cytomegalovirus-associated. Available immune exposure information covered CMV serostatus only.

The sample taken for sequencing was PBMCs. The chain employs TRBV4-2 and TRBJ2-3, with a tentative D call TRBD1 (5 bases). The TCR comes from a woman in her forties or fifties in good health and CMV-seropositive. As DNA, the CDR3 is TGTGCCAGCAGCCAAGAACCAGGGACAGATACGCAGTATTTT. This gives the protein CASSQEPGTDTQYF.